This T cell receptor beta chain comes out of a study of cytomegalovirus exposure and HLA in healthy donors (dated by TCRdb to the late 2010s). Some background on the complete study: According to an earlier analysis of 550 to 700 of the donors, roughly 180 million T cells yielded 90 million to 130 million unique TCR beta sequences and more than 250 Gb of sequence data. Besides the first cohort of more than 650 subjects, a separate validation cohort made up of roughly 130 different subjects was used. The study was designed to test whether signatures of past pathogen exposure could be identified by cataloging public T cell receptors. HLA typing included class I and class II loci at four-digit resolution. Across around 400 genotyped donors of the cohort, an average of roughly 250,000 unique TCR beta nucleotide sequences per donor were sequenced, and around 20% of those sequences were non-productive. Using immunosequencing, the study profiled T cell repertoires from 640 or so subjects and related those repertoires to cytomegalovirus serostatus. An earlier analysis of several hundred of the donors used high-throughput TCR beta sequencing to judge whether each TCR beta V gene segment behaved as functional or pseudogenic. Donor age, sex, ethnicity and CMV serostatus were collected together with the repertoire data. To predict cytomegalovirus infection status, the study combined high-throughput TCR immunosequencing, statistical association of individual TCRs with disease status, and machine learning. About five DR-DQ haplotypes were handled as single units for association and clustering, since linkage in the cohort was strong. A later genetic analysis took genome-wide SNP genotypes for about 55% of the roughly 700 donors and used that subset as a discovery cohort. Typing coverage differed by locus: A, B, C, DRB1 and DQB1 were typed in roughly 620-630 donors, DQA1 in about 550, DPA1 in some 610, and DPB1 in around 490. In a later analysis, previously published TCR beta repertoires from 550 to 750 donors were re-analyzed and high-resolution HLA genotyping was added so that TCR occurrence patterns could be studied. About 280 gigabases of sequencing data and approximately 92 million unique TCR sequences made up an early release that covered about 640 HLA-typed donors. The later analysis used no new phenotypic data to find candidate immune exposures, relying instead on TCR beta sequences and their occurrence across donors. The genetic ancestry cluster associated with self-reported Caucasian donors included roughly four fifths of the 398 genotyped donors. Every discovery cohort repertoire had been produced on one sequencing platform. Broader findings and caveats from the paper: Because counts were too low, seventeen rarely observed V segments, including chromosome 9 orphons, were excluded from the earlier analysis of some 540 of the donors. According to a later analysis, TCR association rates differed among HLA loci, with DRB1 alleles showing the most associated TCRs and HLA-C alleles showing the fewest. At a false discovery rate of 0.05, a later analysis linked around 17,000 TCR beta sequences to specific HLA alleles. Because HLA typing was missing for some donors at each locus, association tests included only the typed subset. Some IMGT-functional V segments, including TRBV6-2 and TRBV6-3, could not be told apart with the 87-base-pair reads, so those segments were excluded. The study gave a list of 150 to 200 TCR beta chains associated with cytomegalovirus. When HLA alleles, especially DR and DQ, strongly co-occurred, attributing TCR associations to individual alleles was difficult. CMV serostatus was the only immune exposure information available for the cohort. In a later genetic analysis, a missense DCLRE1C variant was associated with V-gene and J-gene trimming of TCR beta chains, and the association was replicated in an independent cohort. Only TCR beta chains were sequenced in this cohort, and the absence of alpha or paired-chain data limited detectable features. The authors suggested that the approach could potentially be extended to other disease states and immunological phenotypes. In an earlier analysis of 587 of the donors, most TCR beta V segments were observed in productive rearrangements about 87% or about 30% of the time, broadly matching IMGT annotations. A further reported finding was that TCR beta sequences accurately predicted the HLA-A and HLA-B alleles for most subjects in the first cohort. A cluster of highly shared sequence variants was judged likely to be a technical artifact of the sequencing pipeline. In a later analysis, most CMV-associated TCR beta chains were found to appear HLA-restricted, with HLA associations seemingly driven largely by CMV exposure. A later analysis reported that several top co-occurrence clusters appeared linked to parvovirus B19, influenza, CMV and Epstein-Barr virus. Linkage disequilibrium might explain the correlated functional status among segregating V segments, but an unknown experimental factor could not be excluded. A later genetic analysis reported fewer N-insertions in productive TCRs among donors in an Asian-associated ancestry cluster than the approximately 700-donor mean. Across donors, most TCR sequences were observed very rarely, whereas some public TCRs were present in many individuals. Cytomegalovirus status was reported to be diagnosed by the classifier with high specificity and sensitivity in both the original and validation cohorts. Three of the identified cytomegalovirus-associated TCR beta chains were confirmed in vitro to be specific for cytomegalovirus antigens. Roughly uniform sequencing depth across donors was assumed in presence/absence analyses, although this assumption may not hold. A later analysis found that HLA-associated TCR beta chains were more clonally expanded and had lower generation probabilities than equally common non-associated chains.

Sequences SGHRS (CDR1) and YFSETQ (CDR2) are obtained from the germline V gene. Measured from the cysteine to the phenylalanine, the CDR3 is 15 residues long. Left in the record is the CDR3 DNA by itself, 45 bases read in frame from the first base. Library preparation used the immunoSEQ multiplex PCR assay. For the multiplex PCR, a mixture combining 60 forward primers for TCR Vbeta segments and 13 reverse primers for TCR Jbeta segments was used. The CDR3 region of rearranged TCR beta genes was amplified from genomic DNA with a multiplex PCR assay. Amplified TCR beta libraries were sequenced as 87-base-pair reads on the Illumina HiSeq System. Per the authors' processing: In a later analysis, roughly 80 million unique TCR beta chains were counted across the approximately 640 repertoires, and about 9.9 million of these chains were shared by at least two donors. To remove PCR and sequencing errors, raw reads were error-corrected and collapsed into unique sequences using a nearest-neighbor algorithm that merged closely related sequences. V, D and J gene segments were assigned by aligning CDR3 sequences to IMGT reference sequences. Each retained sequence needed at least a six-nucleotide match to both a V gene segment and a J gene segment. A rearrangement was called productive if the CDR3 had no stop codons and remained in frame with V and J, and every other rearrangement was called non-productive. CDR3 was defined according to IMGT convention as the region running from the second conserved V-encoded cysteine to the conserved J-encoded phenylalanine. The earlier analysis of roughly 590 of the donors excluded any sequence lacking an unambiguous match to a single V gene segment. In an earlier analysis of several hundred of the donors, V segments were called functional above 56.7% productive rearrangements and were called segregating when the between-donor standard deviation exceeded 5%. A statistical classification framework was built to diagnose cytomegalovirus status from the catalog of TCR beta chain sequences. In a later analysis, TCR nucleotide sequences were compared against IMGT/GENE-DB human TR gene sequences so that V and J genes could be assigned. A later analysis assigned CDR3 sequences and most-parsimonious VDJ recombination scenarios with the TCRdist pipeline. A later analysis defined each TCR beta chain by its CDR3 amino acid sequence plus V-gene family, and excluded reads lacking a unique V-gene family. A later analysis removed several hundred highly shared, low-generation-probability nucleotide sequences to deal with suspected cross-contamination and a sequencing artifact. In a later analysis, a clonal expansion index was calculated for each public chain from normalized within-repertoire ranks of inferred template counts. A later analysis computed generation probabilities with a VDJ recombination model fitted to out-of-frame rearrangements, and checked the results against IGoR. In a later analysis, TCR-TCR, TCR-HLA and TCR-CMV co-occurrence was scored with hypergeometric tests, and a repertoire-size bias correction was applied to TCR pairs. A later analysis estimated false discovery rates by permuting HLA or CMV assignments 20 times. In a later analysis, co-occurring TCRs were grouped with DBSCAN, and TCRdist sequence similarity was added when clustering was performed within HLA-allele-positive subsets. For co-occurrence clustering, repertoires with fewer than 30,000 or more than 120,000 public chains were excluded, along with five repertoires with anomalous nucleotide sharing. This is the immuneACCESS table as TCRdb keeps it, with only in-frame sequences that have V and J called. A part of the clones is gone; compared with another copy, unresolved V genes explain less than half, and the rest is unexplained. The V and J calls and clone size come from that table; D and trimming were worked out from the DNA. This sample is represented by around 120,000 clones; 75% to 85% of them were singletons. The ten largest clones capture over 4.5% of the sample.

On this clone itself: Its recognized antigen is unknown. The junction departs from germline at one end; a sequencing error may be responsible.

The cohort consisted of some 730 healthy bone marrow donors. At the time of sampling, all cohort members were nominally healthy, though unrecorded immune exposures were likely present. The donor was CMV seropositive and belonged to the group of 250 to 350 seropositive cohort members. Every donor gave a peripheral blood sample, and the peripheral blood mononuclear cells from that sample were used for TCR beta sequencing. Genomic DNA was extracted from the blood cell samples with the Qiagen DNeasy Blood Extraction Kit. The chain joins TRBV5-1 to TRBJ2-1; a tentative D call is TRBD2 (7 bases match). This receptor was obtained from a woman between 40 and 50 years old in good health and CMV-seropositive. The sequenced material came from PBMCs. The DNA sequence is TGCGCCAGCAACTTGTCGGGGGGCCCAAGGAATGAGCAGTTCTTC. It is translated as CASNLSGGPRNEQFF.